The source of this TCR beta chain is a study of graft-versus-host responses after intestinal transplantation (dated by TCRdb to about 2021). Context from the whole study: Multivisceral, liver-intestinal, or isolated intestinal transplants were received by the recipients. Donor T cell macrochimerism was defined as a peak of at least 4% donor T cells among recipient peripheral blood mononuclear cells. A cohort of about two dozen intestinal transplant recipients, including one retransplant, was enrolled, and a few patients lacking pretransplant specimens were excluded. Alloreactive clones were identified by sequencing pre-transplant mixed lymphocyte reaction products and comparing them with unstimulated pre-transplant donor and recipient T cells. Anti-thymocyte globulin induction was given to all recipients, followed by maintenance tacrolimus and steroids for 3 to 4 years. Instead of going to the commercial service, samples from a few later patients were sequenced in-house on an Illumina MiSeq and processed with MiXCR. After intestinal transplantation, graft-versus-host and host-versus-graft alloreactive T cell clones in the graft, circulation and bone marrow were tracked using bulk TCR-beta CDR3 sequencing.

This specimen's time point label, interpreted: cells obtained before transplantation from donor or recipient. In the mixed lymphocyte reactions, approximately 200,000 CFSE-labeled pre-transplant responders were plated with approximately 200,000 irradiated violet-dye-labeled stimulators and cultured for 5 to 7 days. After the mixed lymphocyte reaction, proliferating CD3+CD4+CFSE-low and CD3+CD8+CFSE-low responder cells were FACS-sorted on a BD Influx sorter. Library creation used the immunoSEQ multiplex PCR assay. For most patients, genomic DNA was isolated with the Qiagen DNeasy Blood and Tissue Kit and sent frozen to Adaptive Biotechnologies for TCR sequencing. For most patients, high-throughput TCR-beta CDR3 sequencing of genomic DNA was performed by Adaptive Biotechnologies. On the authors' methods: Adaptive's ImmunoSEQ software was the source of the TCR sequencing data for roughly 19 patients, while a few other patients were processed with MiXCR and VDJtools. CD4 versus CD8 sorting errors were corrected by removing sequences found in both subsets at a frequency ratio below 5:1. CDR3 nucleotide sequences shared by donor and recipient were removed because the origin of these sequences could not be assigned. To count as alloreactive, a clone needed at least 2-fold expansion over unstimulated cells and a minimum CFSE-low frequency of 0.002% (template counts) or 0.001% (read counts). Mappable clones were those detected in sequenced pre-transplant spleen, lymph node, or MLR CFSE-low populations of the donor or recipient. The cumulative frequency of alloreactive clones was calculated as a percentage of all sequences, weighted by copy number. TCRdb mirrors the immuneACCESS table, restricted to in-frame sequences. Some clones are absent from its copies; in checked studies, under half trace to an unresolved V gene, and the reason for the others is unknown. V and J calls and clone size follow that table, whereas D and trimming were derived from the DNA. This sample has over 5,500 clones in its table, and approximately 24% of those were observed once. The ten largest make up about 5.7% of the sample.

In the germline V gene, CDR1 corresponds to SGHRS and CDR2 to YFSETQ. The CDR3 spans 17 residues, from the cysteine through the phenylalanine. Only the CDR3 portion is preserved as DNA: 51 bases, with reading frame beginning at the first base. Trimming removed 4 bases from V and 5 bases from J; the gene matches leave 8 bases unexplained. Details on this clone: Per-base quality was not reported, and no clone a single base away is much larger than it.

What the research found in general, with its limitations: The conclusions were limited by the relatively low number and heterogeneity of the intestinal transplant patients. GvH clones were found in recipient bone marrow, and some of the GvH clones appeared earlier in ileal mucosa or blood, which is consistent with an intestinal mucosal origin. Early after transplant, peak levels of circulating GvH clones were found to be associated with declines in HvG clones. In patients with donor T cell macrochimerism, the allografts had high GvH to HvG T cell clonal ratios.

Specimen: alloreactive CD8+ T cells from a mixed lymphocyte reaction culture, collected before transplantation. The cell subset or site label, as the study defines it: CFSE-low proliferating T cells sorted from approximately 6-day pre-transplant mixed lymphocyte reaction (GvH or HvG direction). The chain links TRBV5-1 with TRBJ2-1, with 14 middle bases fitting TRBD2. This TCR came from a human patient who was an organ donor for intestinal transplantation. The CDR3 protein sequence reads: CASSPGLAGVGDNEQFF. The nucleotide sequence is TGCGCCAGCAGCCCGGGACTAGCGGGAGTTGGGGACAATGAGCAGTTCTTC.